A selection of T cell receptor beta chains follows, all from one sample in a study of cytomegalovirus exposure and HLA in healthy donors. Generated by immunoSEQ multiplex PCR, the TCRdb table keeps only in-frame clones and is missing some. The sample shows about 55,000 clones, 75% to 85% of them seen only once. The source material was PBMCs. The source of these receptors is a female donor in good health and CMV-seronegative. CDR3s include the opening cysteine and the closing phenylalanine or tryptophan. The D gene is left open where the match is weak. Not all rows give a size; the values are once, few, many and, for expanded clones, a class.

CDR3 protein	CDR3 DNA	V gene	J gene	D gene	clone size
CATSRTPRGAGDTQYF	TGTGCCACCAGCAGAACCCCCCGGGGGGCTGGAGATACGCAGTATTTT	TRBV15	TRBJ2-3	NA	NA
CASSAGLAGDIQETQYF	TGTGCCAGCAGCGCCGGACTAGCGGGGGATATTCAAGAGACCCAGTACTTC	TRBV11-2	TRBJ2-5	TRBD2	NA
CSVGLVGRANTGELFF	TGCAGCGTTGGACTGGTAGGGAGGGCGAACACCGGGGAGCTGTTTTTT	TRBV29-1	TRBJ2-2	TRBD2	NA
CASSPVGTGSYEQYF	TGTGCCAGCTCACCAGTGGGGACAGGTTCCTACGAGCAGTACTTC	TRBV18	TRBJ2-7	TRBD1	NA
CASRPTGGPADYGYTF	TGCGCCAGCAGACCGACAGGGGGCCCGGCGGACTATGGCTACACCTTC	TRBV5-1	TRBJ1-2	TRBD1	NA
CASSSPGGAHEQFF	TGTGCCAGCAGCTCTCCCGGGGGGGCCCATGAGCAGTTCTTC	TRBV6-6	TRBJ2-1	TRBD2	NA
CASSWGGASEQPQHF	TGTGCCAGCAGCTGGGGGGGGGCTTCCGAACAGCCCCAGCATTTT	TRBV5-6	TRBJ1-5	NA	few
CSVHEIWDSNTDTQYF	TGCAGCGTTCACGAAATCTGGGACAGCAACACAGATACGCAGTATTTT	TRBV29-1	TRBJ2-3	TRBD1	NA
CASSLQQGTTGNTIYF	TGTGCCAGCAGCTTGCAGCAGGGTACGACTGGAAACACCATATATTTT	TRBV7-2	TRBJ1-3	NA	few
CASSLAPGPTYEQYF	TGTGCCAGCAGCTTAGCGCCAGGGCCGACCTACGAGCAGTACTTC	TRBV7-6	TRBJ2-7	NA	once
CASTRAGGVSGNTIYF	TGTGCCAGCACCAGGGCAGGGGGCGTCTCTGGAAACACCATATATTTT	TRBV7-2	TRBJ1-3	TRBD1	few
CASSVGEGLYEQYF	TGTGCCAGCAGCGTAGGCGAGGGCCTCTACGAGCAGTACTTC	TRBV9	TRBJ2-7	NA	NA
CASSAFRDRAYEQYF	TGCGCCAGCAGTGCGTTCCGGGACAGAGCCTACGAGCAGTACTTC	TRBV10-2	TRBJ2-7	TRBD1	NA
CSAPVVNTIYF	TGCAGCGCCCCGGTGGTAAACACCATATATTTT	TRBV29-1	TRBJ1-3	NA	NA
CASSQLASGTQAGSGNTIYF	TGTGCCAGCAGCCAACTTGCCTCTGGCACACAGGCTGGCTCTGGAAACACCATATATTTT	TRBV16	TRBJ1-3	NA	NA
CASSRDMNSEAFF	TGTGCCAGCAGCCGGGACATGAACAGTGAAGCTTTCTTT	TRBV7-9	TRBJ1-1	NA	NA
CARGTAHEQYF	TGTGCACGAGGGACAGCTCACGAGCAGTACTTC	TRBV12-5	TRBJ2-7	TRBD1	once
CASSLGTETQYF	TGTGCCAGCAGCTTAGGGACTGAGACCCAGTACTTC	TRBV7-2	TRBJ2-5	NA	NA
CASSPPPGGTEAFF	TGTGCCAGCAGCCCCCCGCCAGGAGGGACTGAAGCTTTCTTT	TRBV11-2	TRBJ1-1	NA	NA
CASSVGKGARPNEQFF	TGTGCCAGCAGCGTAGGGAAGGGGGCGAGGCCCAATGAGCAGTTCTTC	TRBV9	TRBJ2-1	TRBD1	NA
CASSLGTGGIYEQYF	TGTGCCAGCTCCCTCGGGACAGGGGGAATCTACGAGCAGTACTTC	TRBV18	TRBJ2-7	TRBD1	once
CASSSRDRVYGYTF	TGTGCCAGCAGTTCCCGGGACAGGGTCTATGGCTACACCTTC	TRBV6-5	TRBJ1-2	TRBD1	NA
CASSRTGGRTEAFF	TGTGCCAGCAGCCGGACAGGGGGCAGGACTGAAGCTTTCTTT	TRBV11-2	TRBJ1-1	TRBD1	NA
CASSIRLSQGYSPLHF	TGTGCCAGCAGCATTCGATTATCACAGGGGTATTCACCCCTCCACTTT	TRBV7-9	TRBJ1-6	TRBD1	NA
CASSMPGSPLHF	TGTGCCAGCAGCATGCCCGGTTCACCCCTCCACTTT	TRBV7-9	TRBJ1-6	NA	NA
CASSLSRSTEAFF	TGTGCCAGCAGTTTATCGCGATCCACTGAAGCTTTCTTT	TRBV27	TRBJ1-1	NA	NA
CSVEDSTGYTDTQYF	TGCAGCGTTGAAGATTCTACCGGTTACACAGATACGCAGTATTTT	TRBV29-1	TRBJ2-3	NA	few
CASSLRRTETPYEQYF	TGTGCCAGCAGTTTAAGAAGGACAGAAACCCCCTACGAGCAGTACTTC	TRBV27	TRBJ2-7	NA	NA
CASSDQGQGYEQYF	TGTGCCAGCAGTGACCAGGGACAGGGTTACGAGCAGTACTTC	TRBV2	TRBJ2-7	TRBD1	NA
CASSLARQAINTGELFF	TGCGCCAGCAGCTTGGCCCGCCAGGCCATTAACACCGGGGAGCTGTTTTTT	TRBV5-1	TRBJ2-2	NA	NA
CASSLGRGFALTEAFF	TGTGCCAGCAGCTTAGGTCGGGGTTTTGCATTAACTGAAGCTTTCTTT	TRBV7-8	TRBJ1-1	NA	few
CASSRGVDSNQPQHF	TGCGCCAGCAGCCGAGGAGTCGACAGCAATCAGCCCCAGCATTTT	TRBV4-1	TRBJ1-5	NA	NA
CASSTTSVADTQYF	TGTGCCAGCAGCACGACTAGCGTGGCAGATACGCAGTATTTT	TRBV2	TRBJ2-3	TRBD2	NA
CASSLGTGGEAFF	TGTGCCAGCAGCTTGGGGACAGGTGGTGAAGCTTTCTTT	TRBV5-4	TRBJ1-1	TRBD1	few
CASSLGGEVDIQYF	TGTGCCAGCAGCTTAGGGGGGGAGGTGGACATTCAGTACTTC	TRBV11-3	TRBJ2-4	NA	few
CASSDQLNTEAFF	TGTGCCAGCAGTGACCAGTTGAACACTGAAGCTTTCTTT	TRBV6-4	TRBJ1-1	NA	NA
CAWSAGTRASEQYF	TGTGCCTGGAGCGCCGGGACTAGGGCGTCCGAGCAGTACTTC	TRBV30	TRBJ2-7	TRBD2	NA
CSADSGGRYGYTF	TGCAGCGCCGATTCGGGGGGCAGGTATGGCTACACCTTC	TRBV29-1	TRBJ1-2	NA	NA
CASSLRTSGGCEQYF	TGTGCCAGCAGCCTAAGAACTAGCGGGGGTTGCGAGCAGTACTTC	TRBV7-9	TRBJ2-7	TRBD2	NA
CASSTYRAGELFF	TGTGCCAGCAGCACCTACAGGGCCGGGGAGCTGTTTTTT	TRBV7-9	TRBJ2-2	NA	NA
CASSPVVLNYEQYF	TGCGCCAGCAGCCCGGTGGTCCTAAACTACGAGCAGTACTTC	TRBV4-1	TRBJ2-7	NA	few
CASSHDRTYEQYF	TGTGCCAGCAGCCACGACAGGACCTACGAGCAGTACTTC	TRBV5-6	TRBJ2-7	NA	NA
CATRAAIGRGGYTF	TGTGCCACCCGCGCCGCTATTGGAAGAGGGGGCTACACCTTC	TRBV6-1	TRBJ1-2	NA	NA
CASRLGHRELFF	TGTGCCAGCAGGCTGGGACATAGGGAGCTGTTTTTT	TRBV6-5	TRBJ2-2	NA	once
CASSVDSNYGYTF	TGTGCCAGCAGCGTAGATAGTAACTATGGCTACACCTTC	TRBV9	TRBJ1-2	NA	few
CASRERDRISYEQYF	TGCGCCAGCAGAGAGCGGGACAGGATTTCCTACGAGCAGTACTTC	TRBV4-1	TRBJ2-7	NA	NA
CASRTSGQGAEGYTF	TGTGCCAGCAGGACTTCGGGACAGGGGGCGGAAGGCTACACCTTC	TRBV6-6	TRBJ1-2	TRBD1	NA